The 25 T cell receptor beta chains given below trace back to one sample, sequenced in a study of T cell changes during pregnancy in multiple sclerosis. Using immunoSEQ multiplex PCR, the repertoire was profiled, and TCRdb retains in-frame clones only, with some absent. The data contain approximately 45,000 clones, around nine tenths of them singletons. The specimen was CD4+ T cells from peripheral blood mononuclear cells, collected in the second trimester of pregnancy. The origin of the receptors is a female donor in good health, enrolled as a control in a pregnancy study.

The chain has TRBV7-2 and TRBJ2-1; perhaps TRBD1 as D (5 bases). Trimming removed 2 bases from V and 5 bases from J, with 13 bases in between. There are 15 residues in the CDR3. CDR1 is SGHTA and CDR2 is FQGNSA in the germline V gene. The CDR3 DNA reads TGTGCCAGCAGCTTAAAAGGGGTCTGGGACAATGAGCAGTTCTTC. Residues: CASSLKGVWDNEQFF.

The chain links TRBV7-2 to TRBJ2-7, with D perhaps matching TRBD1 (6 bases). The CDR3 runs to 13 residues. V lost 7 bases to trimming and J lost 1 base, with 11 bases between them. Germline CDR1 reads SGHTA; CDR2 reads FQGNSA. In DNA form, the CDR3 reads TGTGCCAGCACGTCAGGGGCTTCCTACGAGCAGTACTTC. Protein product: CASTSGASYEQYF.

On this clone: At one of its ends the junction is not consistent with the germline gene, which may arise from a read error. V is TRBV19 and J is TRBJ2-1; possibly TRBD1 for D (5 bases). Germline CDR1 LNHDA, CDR2 SQIVND (reference sequence). The CDR3 totals 14 residues. CDR3 DNA sequence: TGTGCCAGTAGCATAGTTTCTATTGACAGTGAGCAGTTCTTC. Amino acids: CASSIVSIDSEQFF.

The V and J genes are TRBV5-6 and TRBJ1-5; 9 nucleotides align to TRBD1. The CDR3 contains 16 residues. Unmatched junction bases numbered 8, after V lost 3 bases and J lost 4 bases. The germline V gene encodes CDR1 SGHDT and CDR2 YYEEEE. CDR3 sequence: CASSSDRDRDNQPQHF. CDR3 bases: TGTGCCAGCAGCTCGGACCGGGACAGGGATAATCAGCCCCAGCATTTT.

The rearrangement joins TRBV5-1 to TRBJ2-3; 8 nucleotides agree with TRBD1. The CDR3 spans 14 residues. Germline CDR1 is SGHRS and CDR2 is YFSETQ. Unmatched junction bases numbered 5, after V lost 4 bases and J lost 4 bases. CDR3 protein: CASSPDRVPDTQYF. In DNA form, the CDR3 reads TGCGCCAGCAGCCCGGACAGGGTCCCAGATACGCAGTATTTT. Based on the CDR3 plus reference TRBV5-1 and TRBJ2-3, the full variable domain is KAGVTQTPRYLIKTRGQQVTLSCSPISGHRSVSWYQQTPGQGLQFLFEYFSETQRNKGNFPGRFSGRQFSNSRSEMNVSTLELGDSALYLCASSPDRVPDTQYFGPGTRLTVL.

The chain recombines TRBV18 with TRBJ2-7; D unresolved. The V gene lost 2 bases and the J gene lost 3 bases, with 5 bases spanning the gap. This CDR3 region has 12 residues. CDR1 and CDR2 from the germline V gene are KGHSH and LQKENI. CDR3 coding DNA: TGTGCCAGCTCACCAACTATCTACGAGCAGTACTTC. Translated: CASSPTIYEQYF.

This clone has just a few counts. The chain combines TRBV6-5 with TRBJ1-2, with D possibly TRBD1 on 5 matching bases. The germline CDR1 and CDR2 sequences are MNHEY and SVGAGI. V lost 5 bases and J lost 9, with 19 bases in between. The length of the CDR3 is 14 residues. CDR3 nucleotides: TGTGCCAGCAGTAAGTCGGGACTAATGGGCCGCTACACCTTC. Its translation is CASSKSGLMGRYTF.

The V and J genes are TRBV4-3 and TRBJ2-3, with D uncertain. CDR1 and CDR2 (germline): LGHNA, YSLEER. CDR3 size: 15 residues. V lost 0 bases and J lost 4, with 11 bases in between. The CDR3 nucleotides read TGCGCCAGCAGCCAAGATGTTAGTCATCCAGATACGCAGTATTTT. Residues: CASSQDVSHPDTQYF.

This chain joins TRBV30 and TRBJ2-7; D is undetermined. This CDR3 spans 13 amino acids. The germline gives CDR1 GTSNPN, CDR2 SVGIG (reference sequence). The ends were cut back, 5 bases at V and 0 bases at J, with 11 bases in the middle. The CDR3 loop is CAWCGDSSYEQYF. The CDR3 nucleotides are TGTGCCTGGTGTGGAGATAGCTCCTACGAGCAGTACTTC.

The CDR3 loop is CASRPAGAPYEQYF. CDR3 nucleotides: TGCGCCAGCAGACCAGCGGGGGCTCCCTACGAGCAGTACTTC. The gene calls are TRBV10-2 and TRBJ2-7; 8 bases agree with TRBD2. V dropped 6 bases and J dropped 2; count of bases not matched to a gene: 6. CDR1 is WSHSY and CDR2 is SAAADI in the germline V gene. This CDR3 has 14 residues.

This chain uses TRBV6-5 with TRBJ1-5, with D unresolved. The CDR3 runs to 16 residues. Between the trimmed V and J ends, which lost 0 bases and 7 bases, there was a span of 16 bases. Germline V gene lookup returns CDR1 MNHEY and CDR2 SVGAGI. CDR3 nucleotide sequence: TGTGCCAGCAGTTACTCGAGGGAAGCGGGTGAACAGCCCCAGCATTTT. Its translation: CASSYSREAGEQPQHF.

The V and J genes are TRBV7-2 and TRBJ1-2; 9 nucleotides line up with TRBD1. With V trimmed by 5 bases and J by 6 bases, 10 bases remained unmatched. The germline CDR1 and CDR2 sequences are SGHTA and FQGNSA. The CDR3 consists of 15 residues. The CDR3 DNA follows: TGTGCCAGCAGCCCCCGCTCGACAGGGGGTGATGGCTACACCTTC. Encoded protein: CASSPRSTGGDGYTF. Variable domain in full (rest from reference TRBV7-2 and TRBJ1-2): GAGVSQSPSNKVTEKGKDVELRCDPISGHTALYWYRQSLGQGLEFLIYFQGNSAPDKSGLPSDRFSAERTGGSVSTLTIQRTQQEDSAVYLCASSPRSTGGDGYTFGSGTRLTVV.

The chain joins TRBV7-9 to TRBJ2-1; 10 nucleotides line up with TRBD2. Germline CDR1 and CDR2: SEHNR and FQNEAQ (reference sequence). CDR3 length equals 13 residues. V was pared by 1 base and J by 12 bases, with 3 bases of the junction left unmatched. CDR3 nucleotides: TGTGCCAGCAGCTTAGAGGAGCGGGGGGGGCAGTTCTTC. Translated, it gives CASSLEERGGQFF.

J is TRBJ2-5 and V is TRBV25-1; 9 bases are shared with TRBD2. The CDR3 has 17 amino acids. With 1 base clipped from V and 2 bases from J, the junction kept 8 bases outside the gene matches. Germline V CDR1 and CDR2: MGHDK, SYGVNS. This CDR3 is CASSEWASGGIQETQYF. CDR3 nucleotides: TGTGCCAGCAGTGAATGGGCGAGCGGGGGGATTCAAGAGACCCAGTACTTC.

The genes are TRBV5-1 and TRBJ2-5; D may be TRBD1 (6 bases). The germline V and J ends were trimmed by 4 bases and 0 bases, with 13 bases remaining between them. CDR3 length equals 15 residues. CDR1 SGHRS and CDR2 YFSETQ come from the germline V gene. The CDR3 DNA reads TGCGCCAGCAGCGTGTGGGGGCAGGACCAAGAGACCCAGTACTTC. It yields the protein CASSVWGQDQETQYF.

This clone came up once. DNA for the CDR3: TGTGCCAGCAGTGAACTGCGGAGCCTCCAAGAGACCCAGTACTTC. Translated, it gives CASSELRSLQETQYF. This chain connects TRBV2 to TRBJ2-5; no definite D call. The ends were cut back, 2 bases at V and 1 base at J, with 11 bases in the middle. This CDR3 region has 15 residues. Germline V lookup: CDR1 SNHLY, CDR2 FYNNEI.

In its sample, this clone was seen once. The gene calls are TRBV9 and TRBJ2-5; 9 bases are shared with TRBD2. This CDR3 is 16 amino acids long. Unmatched junction bases numbered 8, after V lost 0 bases and J lost 5 bases. The germline V gene has CDR1 SGDLS and CDR2 YYNGEE. The CDR3 loop reads CASSVGASGDGETQYF. CDR3 DNA: TGTGCCAGCAGCGTAGGGGCTAGCGGGGATGGGGAGACCCAGTACTTC.

The V call is TRBV6-1, the J call TRBJ1-2; D gene unclear. The V gene's germline CDR1 is MNHNS and CDR2 SASEGT. Trimming pared 7 bases from V and 4 bases from J, leaving 7 bases between. The CDR3 consists of 11 residues. For the CDR3, the DNA is TGTGCCAGCACGGCAGGCTATGGCTACACCTTC. Residues: CASTAGYGYTF.

V and J are TRBV7-9 and TRBJ1-3; D may be TRBD1 (5 bases). The germline CDR1 and CDR2 sequences are SEHNR and FQNEAQ (reference sequence). V lost 5 bases to trimming and J lost 1 base, with 12 bases between them. This CDR3 has 15 amino acids. The CDR3 sequence is CASSPTGGSGNTIYF. Written as DNA, the CDR3 is TGTGCCAGCAGCCCAACGGGGGGTTCTGGAAACACCATATATTTT.

This clone occurred once. This chain joins TRBV5-8 and TRBJ2-7, with 7 bases matching TRBD2. Germline values: CDR1 SGHTS, CDR2 YDEGEE. The trim removed 3 bases at V and 7 bases at J, leaving 10 bases unmatched. The CDR3 has 14 residues. CDR3 in amino acids: CASSWDYLPGEQYF. CDR3 sequence (DNA): TGTGCCAGCAGCTGGGACTATCTACCGGGTGAGCAGTACTTC.

The chain employs TRBV11-3 and TRBJ1-1; TRBD1 aligns across 8 bases. V lost 1 base to trimming and J lost 6 bases; unmatched junction nucleotides: 7. This CDR3 contains 15 residues. Germline values: CDR1 SGHNT, CDR2 YENEEA. CDR3 loop: CASSLAQGVYPEAFF. CDR3 DNA sequence: TGTGCCAGCAGCTTAGCACAGGGGGTCTACCCTGAAGCTTTCTTT.

The J gene is TRBJ1-3, the V gene TRBV2, with 7 positions matching TRBD1. Losses at the gene ends were 5 bases for V and 0 bases for J; bases not matched to a gene: 13. The CDR3 covers 18 residues. CDR1 and CDR2 from the germline V gene are SNHLY and FYNNEI. As DNA, the CDR3 is TGTGCCAGCAGTCCCCGACAGGGCCCTCTCCGCTCTGGAAACACCATATATTTT. Translation gives CASSPRQGPLRSGNTIYF. The complete variable domain, with remaining parts taken from reference TRBV2 and TRBJ1-3, reads EPEVTQTPSHQVTQMGQEVILRCVPISNHLYFYWYRQILGQKVEFLVSFYNNEISEKSEIFDDQFSVERPDGSNFTLKIRSTKLEDSAMYFCASSPRQGPLRSGNTIYFGEGSWLTVV.

The chain employs TRBV30 and TRBJ1-2; no reliable D call. The ends were cut back, 2 bases at V and 1 base at J, with 11 bases in the middle. Germline CDR1 GTSNPN, CDR2 SVGIG (reference sequence). The CDR3 sequence is 14 residues long. The CDR3 nucleotides read TGTGCCTGGAGTCCTTTCACTGTTAACTATGGCTACACCTTC. Protein: CAWSPFTVNYGYTF.

V and J are TRBV2 and TRBJ2-7, with TRBD2 as a possible D gene (5 bases). Germline V lookup: CDR1 SNHLY, CDR2 FYNNEI. This CDR3 contains 13 residues. V gave up 6 bases and J gave up 5 bases, with 14 bases separating them. CDR3 sequence reads: CASRDYTRDEQYF. The CDR3 DNA reads as TGTGCCAGCAGAGACTATACTAGGGACGAGCAGTACTTC.

The gene calls are TRBV7-3 and TRBJ2-5; 11 bases agree with TRBD1. V lost 3 bases, J lost 5 bases, and 5 bases stayed unmatched. The germline CDR1 and CDR2 sequences are SGHTA and FQGTGA. The CDR3 has 15 residues. CDR3 residues: CASSLTGQGDETQYF. CDR3 in DNA: TGTGCCAGCAGCTTGACGGGACAGGGGGACGAGACCCAGTACTTC.